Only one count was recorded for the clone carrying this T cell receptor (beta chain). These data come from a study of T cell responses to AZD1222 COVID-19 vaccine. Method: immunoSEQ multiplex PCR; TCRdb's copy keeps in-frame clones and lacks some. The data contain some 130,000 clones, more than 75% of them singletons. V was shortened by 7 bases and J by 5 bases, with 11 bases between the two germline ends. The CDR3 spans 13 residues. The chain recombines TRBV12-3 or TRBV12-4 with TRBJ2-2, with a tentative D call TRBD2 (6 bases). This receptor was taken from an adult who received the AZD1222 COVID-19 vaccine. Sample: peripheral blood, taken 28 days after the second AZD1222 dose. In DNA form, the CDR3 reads TGTGCCAGCACCCTTGGGGGGACCGGGGAGCTGTTTTTT. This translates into CASTLGGTGELFF.